A selection of T cell receptor beta chains follows, all from one sample in a study of T cell responses to AZD1222 COVID-19 vaccine. Measured with immunoSEQ multiplex PCR; TCRdb has only the in-frame clones, and not every one. Among some 150,000 clones listed, approximately 90% were seen once. Sequencing used peripheral blood, obtained on day 0 of AZD1222 vaccination. The receptors originated from an adult in good health. Each CDR3 is given with its conserved first and last residue. Fields, in order: CDR3 protein, CDR3 DNA, J gene, V gene, clone size, D gene. A D gene is named only where the DNA matches it firmly. The size entry is marked missing in some rows and otherwise reads once, few, many or a size class.

CDR3aa: CASSRAGNTIYF
CDR3nt: TGCGCCAGCAGTCGAGCGGGAAACACCATATATTTT
j_gene: TRBJ1-3
v_gene: TRBV10-1
abundance: few
d_gene: -

CDR3aa: CASRQLAPGELFF
CDR3nt: TGTGCCAGCAGACAACTGGCACCGGGGGAGCTGTTTTTT
j_gene: TRBJ2-2
v_gene: TRBV2
abundance: few
d_gene: -

CDR3aa: CSVRTGPTNTGELFF
CDR3nt: TGCAGCGTCAGAACAGGACCGACGAACACCGGGGAGCTGTTTTTT
j_gene: TRBJ2-2
v_gene: TRBV29-1
abundance: -
d_gene: -

CDR3aa: CASGGTGNTIYF
CDR3nt: TGTGCCAGCGGGGGGACTGGAAACACCATATATTTT
j_gene: TRBJ1-3
v_gene: TRBV6-6
abundance: -
d_gene: -

CDR3aa: CASSYTAGLSYEQYF
CDR3nt: TGTGCCAGTTCGTACACAGCGGGGCTCTCCTACGAGCAGTACTTC
j_gene: TRBJ2-7
v_gene: TRBV19
abundance: -
d_gene: TRBD2

CDR3aa: CASSPTSGGLSYEQYF
CDR3nt: TGTGCCAGCAGCCCGACTAGCGGGGGACTATCCTACGAGCAGTACTTC
j_gene: TRBJ2-7
v_gene: TRBV9
abundance: -
d_gene: TRBD2

CDR3aa: CASSPDQGAGGELFF
CDR3nt: TGTGCCAGCAGCCCAGACCAAGGGGCAGGCGGGGAGCTGTTTTTT
j_gene: TRBJ2-2
v_gene: TRBV7-3
abundance: -
d_gene: -

CDR3aa: CASSPPRANTEAFF
CDR3nt: TGTGCCAGCAGTCCGCCCAGGGCAAACACTGAAGCTTTCTTT
j_gene: TRBJ1-1
v_gene: TRBV28
abundance: -
d_gene: -

CDR3aa: CASSRQGFYEQYF
CDR3nt: TGTGCCAGCAGTAGGCAGGGGTTTTACGAGCAGTACTTC
j_gene: TRBJ2-7
v_gene: TRBV2
abundance: -
d_gene: -

CDR3aa: CASSLRGGPDTGELFF
CDR3nt: TGTGCCAGCAGCTTGAGAGGGGGACCAGACACCGGGGAGCTGTTTTTT
j_gene: TRBJ2-2
v_gene: TRBV5-6
abundance: -
d_gene: -

CDR3aa: CAWTRASRGGNTIYF
CDR3nt: TGTGCCTGGACCAGGGCATCACGCGGAGGAAACACCATATATTTT
j_gene: TRBJ1-3
v_gene: TRBV30
abundance: -
d_gene: -

CDR3aa: CASSLDFGGTSGDGYNEQFF
CDR3nt: TGTGCCAGCAGCTTAGATTTCGGGGGGACTAGCGGGGACGGCTACAATGAGCAGTTCTTC
j_gene: TRBJ2-1
v_gene: TRBV11-3
abundance: -
d_gene: TRBD2

CDR3aa: CASSPSGQRDGEQYF
CDR3nt: TGTGCCAGCAGCCCTTCGGGACAGCGGGACGGCGAGCAGTACTTC
j_gene: TRBJ2-7
v_gene: TRBV9
abundance: -
d_gene: -

CDR3aa: CASNSWDKGSYEQYF
CDR3nt: TGTGCCAGCAATTCCTGGGACAAGGGATCCTACGAGCAGTACTTC
j_gene: TRBJ2-7
v_gene: TRBV7-2
abundance: -
d_gene: -

CDR3aa: CATSDRGGEGIETQYF
CDR3nt: TGTGCCACCAGTGATCGCGGGGGTGAAGGAATAGAGACCCAGTACTTC
j_gene: TRBJ2-5
v_gene: TRBV24-1
abundance: -
d_gene: TRBD2

CDR3aa: CSASRASGPSREQYF
CDR3nt: TGCAGTGCCAGTCGGGCTAGCGGGCCGTCGAGGGAGCAGTACTTC
j_gene: TRBJ2-7
v_gene: TRBV20-1
abundance: -
d_gene: TRBD2

CDR3aa: CASSLEGIRNEKLFF
CDR3nt: TGTGCCAGCAGCTTGGAGGGCATCCGGAACGAAAAACTGTTTTTT
j_gene: TRBJ1-4
v_gene: TRBV7-8
abundance: -
d_gene: -

CDR3aa: CASSGQGAGGNQPQHF
CDR3nt: TGTGCCAGCAGTGGACAGGGCGCTGGAGGCAATCAGCCCCAGCATTTT
j_gene: TRBJ1-5
v_gene: TRBV2
abundance: -
d_gene: TRBD1

CDR3aa: CASSSPRDGQGYTF
CDR3nt: TGTGCCAGCAGTTCCCCCCGGGACGGGCAGGGCTACACCTTC
j_gene: TRBJ1-2
v_gene: TRBV27
abundance: -
d_gene: -

CDR3aa: CASRRAGANYGYTF
CDR3nt: TGTGCCAGCAGGCGTGCTGGAGCTAACTATGGCTACACCTTC
j_gene: TRBJ1-2
v_gene: TRBV27
abundance: -
d_gene: -

CDR3aa: CASSLGGAYGYTF
CDR3nt: TGCGCCAGCAGCTTGGGGGGCGCCTATGGCTACACCTTC
j_gene: TRBJ1-2
v_gene: TRBV5-1
abundance: -
d_gene: -

CDR3aa: CASSSTGVYAEAFF
CDR3nt: TGTGCCAGCAGCTCCACAGGGGTTTACGCTGAAGCTTTCTTT
j_gene: TRBJ1-1
v_gene: TRBV7-2
abundance: -
d_gene: TRBD1

CDR3aa: CASSPWGDRGSPLHF
CDR3nt: TGTGCCAGCAGCCCTTGGGGGGACAGGGGTTCACCCCTCCACTTT
j_gene: TRBJ1-6
v_gene: TRBV7-8
abundance: few
d_gene: TRBD1

CDR3aa: CATSSGGGGGTDTQYF
CDR3nt: TGTGCCACCAGCAGTGGGGGCGGGGGAGGAACAGATACGCAGTATTTT
j_gene: TRBJ2-3
v_gene: TRBV15
abundance: -
d_gene: -

CDR3aa: CASSIDRDRYTF
CDR3nt: TGTGCCAGCAGCATCGACAGGGATCGCTACACCTTC
j_gene: TRBJ1-2
v_gene: TRBV6-5
abundance: once
d_gene: TRBD1

CDR3aa: CASSRTGGGYEQYF
CDR3nt: TGTGCCAGCAGCCGGACAGGAGGGGGCTACGAGCAGTACTTC
j_gene: TRBJ2-7
v_gene: TRBV5-8
abundance: -
d_gene: -

CDR3aa: CASSYVGRAEAFF
CDR3nt: TGTGCCAGCAGTTACGTGGGGAGGGCTGAAGCTTTCTTT
j_gene: TRBJ1-1
v_gene: TRBV6-5
abundance: -
d_gene: -

CDR3aa: CASSPTWDETQYF
CDR3nt: TGTGCCAGCAGCCCCACCTGGGATGAGACCCAGTACTTC
j_gene: TRBJ2-5
v_gene: TRBV7-9
abundance: once
d_gene: -

CDR3aa: CASSSLGDRGYGYTF
CDR3nt: TGCGCCAGCAGCTCGCTTGGGGACAGGGGCTATGGCTACACCTTC
j_gene: TRBJ1-2
v_gene: TRBV5-1
abundance: once
d_gene: TRBD1

CDR3aa: CASSSGTGAMGNEKLFF
CDR3nt: TGTGCCAGCAGCTCGGGGACAGGGGCAATGGGTAATGAAAAACTGTTTTTT
j_gene: TRBJ1-4
v_gene: TRBV11-2
abundance: -
d_gene: TRBD1

CDR3aa: CAATAQLNTEAFF
CDR3nt: TGTGCCGCAACGGCACAACTGAACACTGAAGCTTTCTTT
j_gene: TRBJ1-1
v_gene: TRBV6-5
abundance: -
d_gene: -

CDR3aa: CASSTGTSGTFYNEQFF
CDR3nt: TGTGCCAGCAGCACCGGGACTTCCGGGACCTTTTACAATGAGCAGTTCTTC
j_gene: TRBJ2-1
v_gene: TRBV21-1
abundance: -
d_gene: -

CDR3aa: CASSEVGTSTYEQYF
CDR3nt: TGTGCCAGCAGTGAGGTCGGGACTAGCACCTACGAGCAGTACTTC
j_gene: TRBJ2-7
v_gene: TRBV6-4
abundance: once
d_gene: TRBD2

CDR3aa: CASSTRPGGGQETQYF
CDR3nt: TGTGCCAGCAGCACCCGTCCAGGGGGCGGGCAAGAGACCCAGTACTTC
j_gene: TRBJ2-5
v_gene: TRBV5-5
abundance: few
d_gene: TRBD1

CDR3aa: CASRWGGSTEAFF
CDR3nt: TGTGCCAGTAGGTGGGGGGGGAGCACTGAAGCTTTCTTT
j_gene: TRBJ1-1
v_gene: TRBV19
abundance: -
d_gene: -

CDR3aa: CASREGLLQQETQYF
CDR3nt: TGTGCCAGCAGGGAGGGCCTACTCCAACAAGAGACCCAGTACTTC
j_gene: TRBJ2-5
v_gene: TRBV7-7
abundance: -
d_gene: -

CDR3aa: CARGHLDGYTF
CDR3nt: TGTGCCAGAGGACATTTGGATGGCTACACCTTC
j_gene: TRBJ1-2
v_gene: TRBV7-5
abundance: -
d_gene: -

CDR3aa: CASSSPRTGSYGYTF
CDR3nt: TGTGCCAGCAGTTCCCCCAGGACAGGATCCTATGGCTACACCTTC
j_gene: TRBJ1-2
v_gene: TRBV6-5
abundance: -
d_gene: TRBD1

CDR3aa: CASSRGAGNTEAFF
CDR3nt: TGCGCCAGCAGCCGGGGGGCGGGGAACACTGAAGCTTTCTTT
j_gene: TRBJ1-1
v_gene: TRBV5-1
abundance: once
d_gene: -

CDR3aa: CASSLDFTNTGELFF
CDR3nt: TGTGCCAGCAGCTTGGACTTTACGAACACCGGGGAGCTGTTTTTT
j_gene: TRBJ2-2
v_gene: TRBV5-4
abundance: -
d_gene: -

CDR3aa: CATQRQSNQPQHF
CDR3nt: TGCGCCACGCAGAGACAGAGCAATCAGCCCCAGCATTTT
j_gene: TRBJ1-5
v_gene: TRBV10-2
abundance: once
d_gene: -

CDR3aa: CASSRDSRFAEAFF
CDR3nt: TGTGCCAGCAGCCGGGACAGCCGGTTCGCTGAAGCTTTCTTT
j_gene: TRBJ1-1
v_gene: TRBV5-5
abundance: -
d_gene: TRBD1

CDR3aa: CASSYSSRGGHEQYF
CDR3nt: TGTGCCAGCAGTTACTCGAGCAGGGGGGGCCACGAGCAGTACTTC
j_gene: TRBJ2-7
v_gene: TRBV6-5
abundance: -
d_gene: -

CDR3aa: CSVEDSEGAGYEQYF
CDR3nt: TGCAGCGTTGAAGATAGCGAGGGCGCGGGGTACGAGCAGTACTTC
j_gene: TRBJ2-7
v_gene: TRBV29-1
abundance: -
d_gene: -

CDR3aa: CASSRQGSNQPQHF
CDR3nt: TGTGCCAGCAGCCGACAGGGGAGCAATCAGCCCCAGCATTTT
j_gene: TRBJ1-5
v_gene: TRBV2
abundance: -
d_gene: TRBD1

CDR3aa: CAWSRGTGEARPYEQYF
CDR3nt: TGTGCCTGGAGTCGGGGGACAGGGGAAGCACGGCCCTACGAGCAGTACTTC
j_gene: TRBJ2-7
v_gene: TRBV30
abundance: -
d_gene: TRBD1

CDR3aa: CASTTSLPYEQYF
CDR3nt: TGTGCCAGCACGACTAGCCTTCCCTACGAGCAGTACTTC
j_gene: TRBJ2-7
v_gene: TRBV28
abundance: -
d_gene: TRBD2

CDR3aa: CASSNHGQLRETQYF
CDR3nt: TGTGCCAGCAGTAACCATGGACAACTGCGGGAGACCCAGTACTTC
j_gene: TRBJ2-5
v_gene: TRBV27
abundance: -
d_gene: -

CDR3aa: CASSLPGRGSRGYGYTF
CDR3nt: TGTGCCAGCAGTTTACCCGGCAGGGGTTCCCGGGGGTATGGCTACACCTTC
j_gene: TRBJ1-2
v_gene: TRBV28
abundance: -
d_gene: -

CDR3aa: CSVMGVGVTEAFF
CDR3nt: TGCAGCGTTATGGGGGTGGGAGTCACTGAAGCTTTCTTT
j_gene: TRBJ1-1
v_gene: TRBV29-1
abundance: -
d_gene: -

CDR3aa: CAISGGRGLGGSNQPQHF
CDR3nt: TGTGCCATCAGTGGAGGAAGGGGTCTAGGTGGAAGCAATCAGCCCCAGCATTTT
j_gene: TRBJ1-5
v_gene: TRBV10-3
abundance: -
d_gene: -

CDR3aa: CASSLQGVNTEAFF
CDR3nt: TGTGCCAGCAGCTTACAGGGGGTGAACACTGAAGCTTTCTTT
j_gene: TRBJ1-1
v_gene: TRBV7-2
abundance: -
d_gene: TRBD1

CDR3aa: CASSPRVGTEAFF
CDR3nt: TGTGCCAGCAGTCCTAGGGTTGGCACTGAAGCTTTCTTT
j_gene: TRBJ1-1
v_gene: TRBV6-5
abundance: -
d_gene: -

CDR3aa: CASSPRQLSSTDTQYF
CDR3nt: TGCGCCAGCAGCCCCAGACAGTTATCTAGCACAGATACGCAGTATTTT
j_gene: TRBJ2-3
v_gene: TRBV4-1
abundance: -
d_gene: -

CDR3aa: CASSQGFSPRLTYPAYTF
CDR3nt: TGTGCCAGCAGCCAAGGGTTTAGCCCCAGGCTCACCTACCCCGCCTACACCTTC
j_gene: TRBJ1-2
v_gene: TRBV14
abundance: -
d_gene: -

CDR3aa: CASSSTSSGETQYF
CDR3nt: TGCGCCAGCAGCTCGACTAGCAGCGGCGAGACCCAGTACTTC
j_gene: TRBJ2-5
v_gene: TRBV5-1
abundance: -
d_gene: TRBD2

CDR3aa: CASSPGQGAAGNTIYF
CDR3nt: TGTGCCAGCTCACCCGGACAGGGGGCCGCTGGAAACACCATATATTTT
j_gene: TRBJ1-3
v_gene: TRBV18
abundance: once
d_gene: TRBD1

CDR3aa: CSGLGNSPLHF
CDR3nt: TGCAGTGGGCTGGGTAATTCACCCCTCCACTTT
j_gene: TRBJ1-6
v_gene: TRBV20-1
abundance: -
d_gene: -

CDR3aa: CASSGRGGRGLTEAFF
CDR3nt: TGTGCCAGCAGCGGAAGGGGGGGTCGGGGTCTCACTGAAGCTTTCTTT
j_gene: TRBJ1-1
v_gene: TRBV27
abundance: -
d_gene: -

CDR3aa: CASSLDSPVHGYTF
CDR3nt: TGTGCCAGCAGCTTGGACAGTCCGGTGCATGGCTACACCTTC
j_gene: TRBJ1-2
v_gene: TRBV5-8
abundance: -
d_gene: -